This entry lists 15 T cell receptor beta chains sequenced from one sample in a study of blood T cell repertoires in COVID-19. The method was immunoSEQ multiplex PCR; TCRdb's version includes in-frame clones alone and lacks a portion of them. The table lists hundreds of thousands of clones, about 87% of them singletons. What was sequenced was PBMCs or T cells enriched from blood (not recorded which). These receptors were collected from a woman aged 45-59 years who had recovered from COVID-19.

CDR3 in DNA: TGCAGCGTTGGGGTGAGGGATGGCTACACCTTC. This sequence encodes CSVGVRDGYTF. V is TRBV29-1 and J is TRBJ1-2; D call uncertain. In germline, CDR1 is SQVTM, CDR2 ANQGSEA. With 4 bases removed from V and 6 bases from J, the gap between germline ends came to 9 bases. The CDR3 is 11 amino acids.

CDR3 protein: CASSPHPEAESSYNEQFF. The DNA of the CDR3 is TGTGCCAGCAGTCCTCACCCCGAAGCGGAAAGCTCCTACAATGAGCAGTTCTTC. This sequence joins TRBV27 and TRBJ2-1, with a tentative D call TRBD2 (5 bases). V was shortened by 5 bases and J by 0 bases, with 20 bases between the two germline ends. The CDR3 runs 18 residues. The V gene's germline CDR1 is MNHEY and CDR2 SMNVEV (reference sequence).

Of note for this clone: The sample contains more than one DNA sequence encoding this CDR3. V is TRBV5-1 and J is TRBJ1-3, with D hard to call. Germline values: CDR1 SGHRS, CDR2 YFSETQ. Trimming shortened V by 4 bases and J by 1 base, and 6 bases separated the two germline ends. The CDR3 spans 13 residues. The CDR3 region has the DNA TGCGCCAGCAGCCCAGGATCTGGAAACACCATATATTTT. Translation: CASSPGSGNTIYF. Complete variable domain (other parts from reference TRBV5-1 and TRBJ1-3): KAGVTQTPRYLIKTRGQQVTLSCSPISGHRSVSWYQQTPGQGLQFLFEYFSETQRNKGNFPGRFSGRQFSNSRSEMNVSTLELGDSALYLCASSPGSGNTIYFGEGSWLTVV.

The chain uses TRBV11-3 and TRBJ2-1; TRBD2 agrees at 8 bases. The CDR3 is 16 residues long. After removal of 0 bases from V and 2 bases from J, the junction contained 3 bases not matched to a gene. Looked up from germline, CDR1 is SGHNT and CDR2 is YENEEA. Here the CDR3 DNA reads TGTGCCAGCAGCTTAGATCTTAGCGGGGCCTACAATGAGCAGTTCTTC. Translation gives CASSLDLSGAYNEQFF.

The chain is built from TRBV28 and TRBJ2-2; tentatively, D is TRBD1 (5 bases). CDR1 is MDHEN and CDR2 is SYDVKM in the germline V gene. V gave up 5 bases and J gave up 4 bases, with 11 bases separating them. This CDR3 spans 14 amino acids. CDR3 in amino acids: CASSKDSTTGELFF. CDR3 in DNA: TGTGCCAGCAGTAAAGACAGTACCACCGGGGAGCTGTTTTTT.

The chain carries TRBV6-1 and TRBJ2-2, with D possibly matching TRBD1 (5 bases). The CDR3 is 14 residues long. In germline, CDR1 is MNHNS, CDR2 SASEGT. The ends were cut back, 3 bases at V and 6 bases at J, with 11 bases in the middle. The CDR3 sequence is CASSEGWGAGELFF. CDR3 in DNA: TGTGCCAGCAGTGAGGGGTGGGGCGCCGGGGAGCTGTTTTTT.

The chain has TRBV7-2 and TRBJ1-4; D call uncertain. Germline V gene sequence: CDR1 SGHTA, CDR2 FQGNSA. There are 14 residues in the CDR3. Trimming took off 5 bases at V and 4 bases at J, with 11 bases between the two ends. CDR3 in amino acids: CASSLDRYNEKLFF. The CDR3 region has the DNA TGTGCCAGCAGCCTCGATAGATATAATGAAAAACTGTTTTTT.

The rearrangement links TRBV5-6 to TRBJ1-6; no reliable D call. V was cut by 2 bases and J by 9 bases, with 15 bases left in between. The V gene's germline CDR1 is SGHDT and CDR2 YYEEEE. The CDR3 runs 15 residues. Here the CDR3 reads CASSFGSGMGSPLHF. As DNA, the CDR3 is TGTGCCAGCAGCTTCGGAAGCGGAATGGGTTCACCCCTCCACTTT.

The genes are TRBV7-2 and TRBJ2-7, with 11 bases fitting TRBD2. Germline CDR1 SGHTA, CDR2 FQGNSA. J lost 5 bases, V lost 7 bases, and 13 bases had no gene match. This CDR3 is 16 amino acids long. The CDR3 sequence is CASTLLAGDLMDEQYF. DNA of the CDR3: TGTGCCAGCACCCTACTAGCGGGAGACTTGATGGACGAGCAGTACTTC.

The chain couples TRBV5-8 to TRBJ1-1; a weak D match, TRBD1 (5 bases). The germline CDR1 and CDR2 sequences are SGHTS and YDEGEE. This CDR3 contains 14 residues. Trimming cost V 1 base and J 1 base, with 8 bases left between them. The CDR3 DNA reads TGTGCCAGCAGCTTGAACAGGAGGAACACTGAAGCTTTCTTT. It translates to CASSLNRRNTEAFF.

Here the CDR3 DNA reads TGTGCCACAGGCCTCAGAATTGGCACTGAAGCTTTCTTT. Amino acid sequence: CATGLRIGTEAFF. V gene TRBV28 combines with J gene TRBJ1-1; D gene unclear. V was trimmed by 10 bases and J by 4 bases, leaving 16 bases between them. The V gene's germline CDR1 is MDHEN and CDR2 SYDVKM. This CDR3 comprises 13 residues. The full variable domain, completed using reference TRBV28 and TRBJ1-1, is DVKVTQSSRYLVKRTGEKVFLECVQDMDHENMFWYRQDPGLGLRLIYFSYDVKMKEKGDIPEGYSVSREKKERFSLILESASTNQTSMYLCATGLRIGTEAFFGQGTRLTVV.

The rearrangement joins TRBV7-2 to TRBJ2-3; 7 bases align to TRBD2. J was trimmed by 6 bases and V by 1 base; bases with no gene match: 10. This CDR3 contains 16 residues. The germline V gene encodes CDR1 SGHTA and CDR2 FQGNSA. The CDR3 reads CASSLGRGVLRDTQYF. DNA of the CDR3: TGTGCCAGCAGCTTAGGCCGGGGGGTACTACGCGATACGCAGTATTTT.

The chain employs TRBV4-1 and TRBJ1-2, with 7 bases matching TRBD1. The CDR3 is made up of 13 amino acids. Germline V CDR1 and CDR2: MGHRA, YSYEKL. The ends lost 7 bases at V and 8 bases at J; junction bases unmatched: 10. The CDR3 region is CASMHETGSGYTF. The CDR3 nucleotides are TGCGCCAGCATGCATGAGACAGGGTCCGGCTACACCTTC.

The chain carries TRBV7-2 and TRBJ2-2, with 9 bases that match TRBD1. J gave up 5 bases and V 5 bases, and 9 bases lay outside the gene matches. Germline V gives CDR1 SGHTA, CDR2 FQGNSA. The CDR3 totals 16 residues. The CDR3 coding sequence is TGTGCCAGCAGCGCCAACAGGGGGCGCGGGACCGGGGAGCTGTTTTTT. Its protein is CASSANRGRGTGELFF.

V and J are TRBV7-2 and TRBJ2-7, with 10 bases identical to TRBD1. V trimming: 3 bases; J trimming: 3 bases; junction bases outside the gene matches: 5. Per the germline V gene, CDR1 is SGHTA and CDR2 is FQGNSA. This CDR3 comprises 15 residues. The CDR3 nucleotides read TGTGCCAGCAGCTTGGAGAGGGACAGGGGCTACGAGCAGTACTTC. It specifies CASSLERDRGYEQYF.